The entry below gives a single T cell receptor beta chain sequence along with its context. Under the authors' procedure: It was from reference gene primer amplification that nucleated cell counts were estimated. Data came from immunoSEQ multiplex PCR; TCRdb stores just in-frame clones and leaves some out. V and J calls and clone size are copied from that table; D and trimming were computed from the DNA. The sample holds roughly 150,000 clones, around 80% seen once. Deletions cut 5 bases from V and 12 bases from J, with 16 bases between. Germline loops: CDR1 LGHNT, CDR2 FRNRAP. The CDR3 has 12 residues. The data originate from a study of blood T cell repertoires in COVID-19.

The sequencing sample was made of peripheral blood. This receptor was obtained from a human donor with acute or convalescent COVID-19. The donor label of this sample is uncertain. The rearrangement joins TRBV12-5 to TRBJ1-2; D is perhaps TRBD1 (6 bases). This CDR3 is CASGMGGQPDTF. In DNA form, the CDR3 reads TGTGCTAGTGGTATGGGGGGCCAGCCCGACACCTTC.